These 24 T cell receptor beta chains originate from one sample sequenced in a study of T cell repertoires in cytomegalovirus infection. A single record per CDR3 protein comes from TCRdb applying MiXCR to the reads. Of more than 150,000 distinct CDR3 sequences in the sample, approximately 20% were seen once. Sequenced input: PBMCs. Receptors were obtained from a human donor in good health (CMV status not recorded). Some clones in this sample may be carry-over from other donors' samples.

This clonotype appeared many times. The chain employs TRBV7-2 and TRBJ2-7, with 9 bases identical to TRBD2. Germline trimming cut 1 base from V and 2 bases from J; bases unmatched to any gene: 6. The CDR3 totals 16 residues. Germline V gene lookup returns CDR1 SGHTA and CDR2 FQGNSA. The CDR3 DNA reads TGTGCCAGCAGCTTAGGTATTTTAGCGGGGGCCTACGAGCAGTACTTC. Translation: CASSLGILAGAYEQYF.

The rearrangement joins TRBV10-3 to TRBJ2-2; unclear D gene. The CDR3 is made up of 12 amino acids. Germline CDR1 is ENHRY and CDR2 is SYGVKD. Trimming stripped 4 bases from V and 6 bases from J, with 6 bases between. Here the CDR3 reads CAISAGAGELFF. Written as DNA, the CDR3 is TGTGCCATCAGTGCTGGGGCCGGGGAGCTGTTTTTT.

The genes are TRBV5-5 and TRBJ1-5; D is possibly TRBD1 (6 bases). Germline CDR1 reads SGHKS; CDR2 reads YYEKEE (reference sequence). CDR3 size: 15 residues. Trimming shortened V by 4 bases and J by 6 bases, and 17 bases separated the two germline ends. The CDR3: CASSPGQTMGQPQHF. The CDR3 nucleotides are TGTGCCAGCAGCCCCGGACAGACTATGGGTCAGCCCCAGCATTTT.

The chain couples TRBV25-1 to TRBJ1-4, with D unresolved. The CDR3 loop spans 13 amino acids. Germline loops: CDR1 MGHDK, CDR2 SYGVNS. V lost 10 bases and J 8 bases, leaving 17 bases between the germline ends. CDR3 coding DNA: TGTGCCACCTCGGGCCCCATCGGGGAAAAACTGTTTTTT. Translation: CATSGPIGEKLFF.

CDR3 in amino acids: CSARDGSSYNSPLHF. The CDR3 nucleotides are TGCAGTGCTAGAGACGGGAGCTCCTATAATTCACCCCTCCACTTT. This chain connects TRBV20-1 to TRBJ1-6; D gene unclear. Trimming cost V 0 bases and J 0 bases, with 6 bases left between them. Germline CDR1 and CDR2: DFQATT and SNEGSKA (reference sequence). The CDR3 consists of 15 residues.

The V gene is TRBV7-3, the J gene TRBJ2-3; possibly TRBD2 for D (5 bases). The V gene's germline CDR1 is SGHTA and CDR2 FQGTGA. V was pared by 0 bases and J by 6 bases, with 7 bases between. The CDR3 loop spans 13 amino acids. CDR3 sequence (DNA): TGTGCCAGCAGCTTAACGCGGGTGGATACGCAGTATTTT. This codes for CASSLTRVDTQYF.

The chain carries TRBV7-9 and TRBJ1-6; D call uncertain. The CDR3 sequence is 15 residues long. V lost 6 bases to trimming and J lost 9 bases, with 18 bases between them. CDR1 and CDR2 (germline): SEHNR, FQNEAQ (reference sequence). CDR3 DNA sequence: TGTGCCAGCAGTCCGACAACGGTAGTAGGTTCACCCCTCCACTTT. Amino acid sequence: CASSPTTVVGSPLHF.

This clonotype showed up just a few times. The chain recombines TRBV29-1 with TRBJ1-3; the D is unclear. CDR1 and CDR2 (germline): SQVTM, ANQGSEA. V was trimmed by 7 bases and J by 2 bases, leaving 12 bases between them. This CDR3 is 13 amino acids long. The chain's CDR3 is CSAILWTGNTIYF. Here the CDR3 DNA reads TGCAGCGCCATTTTGTGGACTGGAAACACCATATATTTT.

This clonotype was seen a few times. The chain employs TRBV7-2 and TRBJ2-1; D is unresolved. Germline CDR1 SGHTA, CDR2 FQGNSA. CDR3 length: 15 amino acids. Trimming removed 1 base from V and 1 base from J, with 8 bases in between. In nucleotides, the CDR3 is TGTGCCAGCAGCTTAGGGCGGTTATCCTACAATGAGCAGTTCTTC. Translated, it gives CASSLGRLSYNEQFF.

A few counts support this clonotype. V and J are TRBV15 and TRBJ1-1, with D tentatively TRBD1 (5 bases). CDR3 length: 15 amino acids. The V gene lost 1 base and the J gene lost 5 bases, with 14 bases spanning the gap. Per germline, CDR1 LNHNV and CDR2 YYDKDF (reference sequence). The CDR3 sequence is CATSRAVQRGTEAFF. The CDR3 DNA is TGTGCCACCAGCAGAGCTGTACAAAGGGGAACTGAAGCTTTCTTT.

Worth noting for this clonotype: A much larger clone differs from this one at a single base, so this may be a read error. The rearrangement uses TRBV7-2 and TRBJ2-7; D is uncertain. The CDR3 contains 13 residues. Per germline, CDR1 SGHTA and CDR2 FQGNSA. The CDR3 bases are TGTGCCAGCAGCTACAGCCCCCCCTACGATCAGTACTTC. Translated: CASSYSPPYDQYF. The whole variable domain, filled in from reference TRBV7-2 and TRBJ2-7, reads GAGVSQSPSNKVTEKGKDVELRCDPISGHTALYWYRQSLGQGLEFLIYFQGNSAPDKSGLPSDRFSAERTGGSVSTLTIQRTQQEDSAVYLCASSYSPPYDQYFGPGTRLTVT.

This clonotype was seen at least ten times. V is TRBV7-2 and J is TRBJ2-5; unclear D gene. The CDR3 totals 14 residues. Germline lookup yields CDR1 SGHTA and CDR2 FQGNSA. V was shortened by 1 base and J by 2 bases, with 8 bases between the two germline ends. CDR3 DNA: TGTGCCAGCAGCTTAGGAGTCGGGCAAGAGACCCAGTACTTC. Translation gives CASSLGVGQETQYF. Supplemented by reference TRBV7-2 and TRBJ2-5, the full variable domain reads GAGVSQSPSNKVTEKGKDVELRCDPISGHTALYWYRQSLGQGLEFLIYFQGNSAPDKSGLPSDRFSAERTGGSVSTLTIQRTQQEDSAVYLCASSLGVGQETQYFGPGTRLLVL.

A remark on this clonotype: Just one base apart from a much larger clone, this may be a read error. The rearrangement joins TRBV7-2 to TRBJ1-1; D is undetermined. CDR1 is SGHTA and CDR2 is FQGNSA in the germline V gene. V was cut by 5 bases and J by 6 bases, with 16 bases left in between. The CDR3 covers 14 residues. CDR3 in DNA: TGTGCCAGCAGCACTACATGGTTCGTGCCTGAAGCTTTCTTT. Its protein product is CASSTTWFVPEAFF.

This clonotype was found many times. The rearrangement joins TRBV7-2 to TRBJ2-1; 8 bases line up with TRBD2. Germline V lookup: CDR1 SGHTA, CDR2 FQGNSA. The CDR3 is made up of 15 amino acids. With V trimmed by 6 bases and J by 2 bases, 6 bases remained unmatched. The CDR3, as DNA: TGTGCCAGCAGGGCTAGCGGGCCCACCTACAATGAGCAGTTCTTC. This translates into CASRASGPTYNEQFF.

To note about this clonotype: Likely a read error: the CDR3 ends without its conserved phenylalanine or tryptophan. The gene calls are TRBV6-1 and TRBJ1-2; D uncertain. The CDR3 sequence is 14 residues long. Looked up from germline, CDR1 is MNHNS and CDR2 is SASEGT. V lost 2 bases to trimming and J lost 4 bases, with 11 bases between them. CDR3 in amino acids: CASSEPSLSYGYTL. DNA for the CDR3: TGTGCCAGCAGTGAACCAAGCCTCTCCTATGGCTACACCTTA.

This clonotype has just one count. Without the conserved terminal phenylalanine or tryptophan, this CDR3 likely stems from a read error. The rearrangement joins TRBV29-1 to TRBJ2-7; the D gene is possibly TRBD1 (6 bases). Germline V gene lookup returns CDR1 SQVTM and CDR2 ANQGSEA. CDR3 length: 13 amino acids. V gave up 2 bases and J gave up 3 bases, with 11 bases separating them. CDR3 in DNA: TGCAGCGTTGAATGGTTGGGACACTACGAGCAGTACTCC. Residues: CSVEWLGHYEQYS.

The chain uses TRBV12-3 or TRBV12-4 and TRBJ1-5, with 9 bases lining up with TRBD1. The CDR3 is 16 amino acids. Germline trimming cut 5 bases from V and 5 bases from J; bases unmatched to any gene: 10. This chain's CDR3 is CASSTRDREWYQPQHF. CDR3 DNA: TGTGCCAGCAGTACCCGGGACAGGGAATGGTATCAGCCCCAGCATTTT.

There are many counts of this clonotype. The CDR3 DNA is TGTGCCAGCAGCTTAACGGCCCGCACCTACGAGCAGTACTTC. The encoded protein is CASSLTARTYEQYF. This rearrangement joins TRBV7-6 to TRBJ2-7; no clear D gene. The CDR3 extends over 14 amino acids. Germline CDR1 SGHVS, CDR2 FNYEAQ. Between the trimmed V and J ends, which lost 2 bases and 2 bases, there was a span of 10 bases.

This clonotype was detected many times. The chain recombines TRBV7-2 with TRBJ2-7; D gene ambiguous. The germline V and J ends were trimmed by 2 bases and 2 bases, with 7 bases remaining between them. The CDR3 sequence is 13 residues long. Germline lookup yields CDR1 SGHTA and CDR2 FQGNSA. This CDR3 reads CASSLNPTYEQYF. Written as DNA, the CDR3 is TGTGCCAGCAGCTTAAACCCAACCTACGAGCAGTACTTC.

The chain carries TRBV29-1 and TRBJ1-3, with 8 bases lining up with TRBD1. From germline, CDR1 is SQVTM and CDR2 ANQGSEA. This CDR3 comprises 14 residues. The V segment lost 4 bases and the J segment 9 bases; nucleotides outside the gene matches: 11. CDR3 loop: CSVGDRSFQGTIYF. In DNA form, the CDR3 reads TGCAGCGTTGGGGACAGGTCGTTTCAAGGCACCATATATTTT.

The gene calls are TRBV29-1 and TRBJ2-1; 10 positions agree with TRBD1. Germline V gene lookup returns CDR1 SQVTM and CDR2 ANQGSEA. The CDR3 consists of 16 residues. The J segment lost 6 bases and the V segment lost 1 base, leaving 9 bases of the junction unmatched. Written as DNA, the CDR3 is TGCAGCGTTGAAGGTTCGACAGGGGGCCCTTCCAATGAGCAGTTCTTC. Translation gives CSVEGSTGGPSNEQFF.

This clonotype was detected a few times. The gene calls are TRBV7-2 and TRBJ1-1, with D possibly matching TRBD1 (6 bases). Germline V lookup: CDR1 SGHTA, CDR2 FQGNSA. With 1 base removed from V and 4 bases from J, the gap between germline ends came to 16 bases. The CDR3 is made up of 16 amino acids. CDR3 region: CASSLVVSQGSTEAFF. In DNA form, the CDR3 reads TGTGCCAGCAGCTTAGTTGTATCCCAGGGGAGCACTGAAGCTTTCTTT.

The chain uses TRBV12-3 or TRBV12-4 and TRBJ1-1, with 7 nucleotides matching TRBD1. The junction had 8 bases not matched to a gene; V was cut back by 3 bases and J by 4 bases. This CDR3 spans 15 amino acids. For the CDR3, the DNA is TGTGCCAGCAGTTTGAATCCCAGGGGGGGCACTGAAGCTTTCTTT. It specifies CASSLNPRGGTEAFF.

The J gene is TRBJ2-7, the V gene TRBV28; D is undetermined. Germline loops: CDR1 MDHEN, CDR2 SYDVKM. Trimming removed 5 bases from V and 3 bases from J, with 17 bases in between. The CDR3 is made up of 15 amino acids. CDR3 nucleotide sequence: TGTGCCAGCAGTCATGCCGAGGCCCTTCTCTACGAGCAGTACTTC. Translated: CASSHAEALLYEQYF.